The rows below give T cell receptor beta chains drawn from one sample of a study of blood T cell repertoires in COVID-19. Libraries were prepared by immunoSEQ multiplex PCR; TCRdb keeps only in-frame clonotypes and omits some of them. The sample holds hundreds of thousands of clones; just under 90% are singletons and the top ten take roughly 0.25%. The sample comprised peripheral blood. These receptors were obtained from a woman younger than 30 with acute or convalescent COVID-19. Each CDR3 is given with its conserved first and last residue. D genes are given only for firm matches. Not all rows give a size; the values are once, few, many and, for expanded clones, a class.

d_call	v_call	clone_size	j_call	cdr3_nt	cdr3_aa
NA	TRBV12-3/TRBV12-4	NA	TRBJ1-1	TGTGCCAGCAGTCGGGCCGATACAGGAACAGCTTTCTTT	CASSRADTGTAFF
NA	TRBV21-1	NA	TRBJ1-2	TGTGCCAGCAGCGAAAGCGGGGACAGGGGGCGTCGTGAGGTCCCTCAGAACTATGGCTACACCTTC	CASSESGDRGRREVPQNYGYTF
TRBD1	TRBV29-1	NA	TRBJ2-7	TGCAGCGTTGAAGAAACGGTAGTCGGGACAGAGGCTAACGACGAGCAGTACTTC	CSVEETVVGTEANDEQYF
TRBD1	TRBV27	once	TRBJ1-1	TGTGCCAGCATTGAAGGGACAGGGCGAGCTTTCTTT	CASIEGTGRAFF
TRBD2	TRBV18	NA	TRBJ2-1	TGTGCCAGCTCTCCCGCGCGGGGGGCGGAAAATGAGCAGTTCTTC	CASSPARGAENEQFF
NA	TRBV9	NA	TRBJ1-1	TGTGCCAGCACGGGGGTTGGGAACACTGAAGCTTTCTTT	CASTGVGNTEAFF
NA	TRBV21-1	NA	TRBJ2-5	TGTGCCAGCAGCAACCGCCGGGACACACTTGGGGAGACCCAGTACTTC	CASSNRRDTLGETQYF
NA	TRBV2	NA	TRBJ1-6	TGTGCCAGCAGTGAAGGCGGTACTGTCCCCCTCCACTTT	CASSEGGTVPLHF
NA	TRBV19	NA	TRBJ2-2	TGTGCCAGTAGACTAGCAGGCACCGGGGAGCTGTTTTTT	CASRLAGTGELFF
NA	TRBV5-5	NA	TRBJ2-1	TGTGCCAGCAGCCCCACAGGGATGGGGTACAATGAGCAGTTCTTC	CASSPTGMGYNEQFF
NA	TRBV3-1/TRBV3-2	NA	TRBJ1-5	TGTGCCAGCAGCCACGGAGGGGTTAGCAATCAGCCCCAGCATTTT	CASSHGGVSNQPQHF
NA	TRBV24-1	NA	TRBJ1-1	TGTGCCACCAGCAGGGAATGGAACACTGAAGCTTTCTTT	CATSREWNTEAFF
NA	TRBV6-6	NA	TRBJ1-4	TGTGCCAGCAGTGCGGTCGCGACTAATGAAAAACTGTTTTTT	CASSAVATNEKLFF
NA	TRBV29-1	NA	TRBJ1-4	TGCAGCGTTGGAGGGCGGGATAATGAAAAACTGTTTTTT	CSVGGRDNEKLFF
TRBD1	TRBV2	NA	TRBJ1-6	TGTGCCAGCAGTCTTTCGCAAGGACAGGGATTCCCCCTCCACTTT	CASSLSQGQGFPLHF
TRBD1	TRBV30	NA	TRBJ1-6	TGTGCCTGGAGTGTAGCAGGGGGTAGTTCACCCCTCCACTTT	CAWSVAGGSSPLHF
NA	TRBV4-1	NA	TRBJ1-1	TGCGCCACCAAAACCGGACTGATTGGCGGCACTGAAGCTTTCTTT	CATKTGLIGGTEAFF
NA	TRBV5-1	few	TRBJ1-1	TGCGCCAGCAGCTTGGGAGGGGGAAGGAACACTGAAGCTTTCTTT	CASSLGGGRNTEAFF
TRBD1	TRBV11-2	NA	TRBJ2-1	TGTGCCAGCAGCTCCAACAGGGGCCGGGGTGACAATGAGCAGTTCTTC	CASSSNRGRGDNEQFF
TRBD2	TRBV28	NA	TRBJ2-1	TGTGCCAGCAGTCCAGAGGCGGGGGGCAATGAGCAGTTCTTC	CASSPEAGGNEQFF
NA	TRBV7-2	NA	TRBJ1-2	TGTGCCAGCTCCAGCGGGCTTGGCTACACCTTC	CASSSGLGYTF
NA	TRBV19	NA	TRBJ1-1	TGTGCCAGTAGTGGTTCGGGGGAGGCTTTCTTT	CASSGSGEAFF
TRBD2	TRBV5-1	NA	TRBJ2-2	TGCGCCAGCAGCTCGTCCGGGACTACCTACACCGGGGAGCTGTTTTTT	CASSSSGTTYTGELFF
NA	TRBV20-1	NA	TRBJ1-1	TGCAGTGCTAGGTGGCAGACTGAAGCTTTCTTT	CSARWQTEAFF
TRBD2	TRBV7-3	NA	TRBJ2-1	TGTGCCAGCAGCTTAGCGGGGGGCATTAATGAGCAGTTCTTC	CASSLAGGINEQFF
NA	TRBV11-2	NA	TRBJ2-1	TGTGCCAGCAGCGCCAGGACTATTCGGCAGTTCTTC	CASSARTIRQFF
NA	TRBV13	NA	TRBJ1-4	TGTGCCAGCAGGTCCGCGGGGTTGGGAAATGAAAAACTGTTTTTT	CASRSAGLGNEKLFF
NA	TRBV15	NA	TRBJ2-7	TGTGCCACCAGCGGGAGGCCCTACGAGCAGTACTTC	CATSGRPYEQYF
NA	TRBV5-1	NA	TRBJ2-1	TGCGCCAGCATCAGGGGTGAATCCTACAATGAGCAGTTCTTC	CASIRGESYNEQFF
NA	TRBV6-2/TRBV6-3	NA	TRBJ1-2	TGTGCCAGCAGTTACGGCGGGACGCCTACTAACTATGGCTACACCTTC	CASSYGGTPTNYGYTF
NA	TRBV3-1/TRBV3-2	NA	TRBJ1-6	TGTGCCAGCAGCCAAGAGGGGGGTACCAGCTCCTATAATTCACCCCTCCACTTT	CASSQEGGTSSYNSPLHF
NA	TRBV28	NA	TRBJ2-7	TGTGCCAGCAGTTTATCGGAAACGGGCTCCTACGAGCAGTACTTC	CASSLSETGSYEQYF
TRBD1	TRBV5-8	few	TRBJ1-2	TGTGCCAGCAGCCGGGGACAGTTCTATGGCTACACCTTC	CASSRGQFYGYTF
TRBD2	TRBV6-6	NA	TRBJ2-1	TGTGCCAGCAGTCCGAGCGGGGGAGCATGGCATGAGCAGTTCTTC	CASSPSGGAWHEQFF
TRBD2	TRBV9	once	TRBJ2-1	TGTGCCAGCAGCGTAGTTGGCGGGGGGGCCCTAGGGAGTAATGAGCAGTTCTTC	CASSVVGGGALGSNEQFF
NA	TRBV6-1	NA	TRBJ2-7	TGTGCCAGCAGTGACTACCTTAAAGGGGACTCCTACGAGCAGTACTTC	CASSDYLKGDSYEQYF
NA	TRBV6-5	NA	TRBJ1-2	TGTGCCGACGACATGGGGGCCCATGGCTACACCTTC	CADDMGAHGYTF
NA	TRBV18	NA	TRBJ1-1	TGTGCCAGCTCAACGCGACAGACCTCGAACACTGAAGCTTTCTTT	CASSTRQTSNTEAFF
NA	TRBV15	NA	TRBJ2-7	TGTGCCACCAGCCGGAACGGTGGAGACGAGCAGTACTTC	CATSRNGGDEQYF
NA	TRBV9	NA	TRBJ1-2	TGTGCCAGCAGCCCCCGGGACAAAACTAACTATGGCTACACCTTC	CASSPRDKTNYGYTF
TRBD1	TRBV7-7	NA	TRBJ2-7	TGTGCCAGCAGCGTCGGACAGGGTAACGAGCAGTACTTC	CASSVGQGNEQYF
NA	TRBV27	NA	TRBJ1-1	TGTGCCAGCAGTAGGGGTACTGAAGCTTTCTTT	CASSRGTEAFF
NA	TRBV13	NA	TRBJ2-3	TGTGCCAGCAGCCTCCGGAGCATAGCGGCCACAGATACGCAGTATTTT	CASSLRSIAATDTQYF
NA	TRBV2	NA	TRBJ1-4	TGTGCCAGCAGAGGAGCAACTAATGAAAAACTGTTTTTT	CASRGATNEKLFF
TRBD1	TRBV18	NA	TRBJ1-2	TGTGCCAGCTCGCTAGGACAGGGGTCGGCCTATGGCTACACCTTC	CASSLGQGSAYGYTF